The 24 T cell receptor beta chains in this list originate from one sample, sequenced in a study of technical replicates of blood from a handful of donors. Data came from immunoSEQ multiplex PCR; TCRdb stores just in-frame clones and leaves some out. The sample carries approximately 93,000 clones, roughly 94% recorded once. The sequencing input was T cells isolated from PBMCs. The receptors were sampled from a human donor in good health.

The J gene is TRBJ1-1, the V gene TRBV5-1, with 7 bases aligning to TRBD1. In germline, CDR1 is SGHRS, CDR2 YFSETQ. Trimming cost V 3 bases and J 1 base; bases outside gene matches: 3. CDR3 length: 14 amino acids. CDR3 sequence: CASSYRGPNTEAFF. The CDR3 nucleotides read TGCGCCAGCAGCTACAGGGGCCCGAACACTGAAGCTTTCTTT.

The chain carries TRBV7-8 and TRBJ2-1, with D tentatively TRBD1 (5 bases). Trimming shortened V by 1 base and J by 8 bases, and 21 bases separated the two germline ends. Germline CDR1 is SGHVS and CDR2 is FQNEAQ. This CDR3 spans 17 amino acids. Here the CDR3 DNA reads TGTGCCAGCAGCTTAGTTTTAACGCGAAACTGGGGCGATGAGCAGTTCTTC. Its protein product is CASSLVLTRNWGDEQFF.

V is TRBV14 and J is TRBJ2-1; TRBD2 matches 7 bases. This CDR3 contains 15 residues. V trimming: 1 base; J trimming: 3 bases; junction bases outside the gene matches: 3. Per the germline V gene, CDR1 is SGHDN and CDR2 is FVKESK. The CDR3 sequence is CASSQALALYNEQFF. As DNA, the CDR3 is TGTGCCAGCAGCCAAGCACTAGCGCTCTACAATGAGCAGTTCTTC.

The gene calls are TRBV9 and TRBJ2-1, with D perhaps TRBD2 (5 bases). The germline V gene has CDR1 SGDLS and CDR2 YYNGEE. The length of the CDR3 is 15 residues. V was shortened by 2 bases and J by 7 bases, with 16 bases between the two germline ends. Here the CDR3 reads CASSVGVERGNEQFF. CDR3 DNA: TGTGCCAGCAGCGTCGGCGTAGAGCGCGGGAATGAGCAGTTCTTC.

This clone appeared a single time. The chain recombines TRBV28 with TRBJ2-1; 7 bases are a match to TRBD1. Germline V lookup: CDR1 MDHEN, CDR2 SYDVKM. J was trimmed by 15 bases and V by 3 bases; bases with no gene match: 11. This CDR3 has 13 residues. The chain's CDR3 is CASSLGQPDHRFF. The CDR3 DNA sequence: TGTGCCAGCAGTTTGGGACAGCCGGATCATCGGTTCTTC.

This clone has a single count. V is TRBV11-2 and J is TRBJ2-7; weak D call: TRBD1 (5 bases). The germline V and J ends were trimmed by 1 base and 0 bases, with 10 bases remaining between them. Germline V gene sequence: CDR1 SGHAT, CDR2 FQNNGV. The CDR3 has 15 amino acids. The CDR3 here is CASSLGMTASYEQYF. In nucleotides, the CDR3 is TGTGCCAGCAGCTTAGGGATGACAGCCTCCTACGAGCAGTACTTC.

The V gene is TRBV5-1, the J gene TRBJ2-5, with 7 bases lining up with TRBD2. This CDR3 is built from 13 residues. The germline gives CDR1 SGHRS, CDR2 YFSETQ. Losses at the gene ends were 5 bases for V and 1 base for J; bases not matched to a gene: 2. The CDR3, as DNA: TGCGCCAGCAGGACTAGCCGCCAAGAGACCCAGTACTTC. It encodes CASRTSRQETQYF.

The rearrangement joins TRBV9 to TRBJ1-1; 7 nucleotides match TRBD1. The CDR3 spans 12 residues. Germline CDR1 reads SGDLS; CDR2 reads YYNGEE. V shed 0 bases and J 11 bases; nucleotides not matched to a gene: 4. The CDR3 region has the DNA TGTGCCAGCAGCGTAGAGACAGGGCGGGCTTTCTTT. The encoded protein is CASSVETGRAFF.

The rearrangement links TRBV7-9 to TRBJ1-1, with D maybe TRBD1 (5 bases). Germline V CDR1 and CDR2: SEHNR, FQNEAQ (reference sequence). Between the trimmed V and J ends, which lost 7 bases and 1 base, there was a span of 10 bases. The CDR3 totals 13 residues. CDR3 nucleotide sequence: TGTGCCAGCACCTCCAGGGAGAACACTGAAGCTTTCTTT. This codes for CASTSRENTEAFF.

The genes are TRBV7-9 and TRBJ2-7; 9 nucleotides agree with TRBD1. Germline lookup yields CDR1 SEHNR and CDR2 FQNEAQ (reference sequence). V dropped 1 base and J dropped 5; count of bases not matched to a gene: 6. The CDR3 extends over 15 amino acids. The CDR3, as DNA: TGTGCCAGCAGCTTAGTAACAGGGGGCCGCAACGAGCAGTACTTC. It specifies CASSLVTGGRNEQYF.

This clone has a single count. The V call is TRBV5-6, the J call TRBJ2-3; D is unresolved. Germline lookup yields CDR1 SGHDT and CDR2 YYEEEE. This CDR3 comprises 12 residues. Trimming removed 1 base at V and 6 bases at J, with 6 bases between. The CDR3 spells CASSLFRDTQYF. The DNA for the CDR3 is TGTGCCAGCAGCTTGTTTCGGGATACGCAGTATTTT.

The chain couples TRBV25-1 to TRBJ2-5; maybe TRBD1 (6 bases). This CDR3 is built from 13 residues. CDR1 is MGHDK and CDR2 is SYGVNS in the germline V gene. V lost 4 bases and J 7 bases, leaving 13 bases between the germline ends. The CDR3, as DNA: TGTGCCAGCAGTGGACAGGTTAGGGGGACCCAGTACTTC. It is translated as CASSGQVRGTQYF.

This clone was seen a handful of times. The chain links TRBV2 to TRBJ2-2; 11 bases fit TRBD1. Germline V gives CDR1 SNHLY, CDR2 FYNNEI. The CDR3 loop spans 14 amino acids. Trimming at V came to 9 bases and at J to 2 bases, leaving 2 bases not matched to a gene. DNA for the CDR3: TGTGCCAGTCGGACAGGGGGCAACACCGGGGAGCTGTTTTTT. Its translation: CASRTGGNTGELFF.

This clone was detected only once. V usage is TRBV28 and J usage is TRBJ2-3; 7 bases align to TRBD2. The CDR3 is 16 residues long. Germline V gene data show CDR1 as MDHEN and CDR2 as SYDVKM. J lost 0 bases, V lost 8 bases, and 11 bases had no gene match. The CDR3 DNA reads as TGTGCCAGCCATGAGTTTGGGAGGGCGAGCACAGATACGCAGTATTTT. It yields the protein CASHEFGRASTDTQYF.

The V and J genes are TRBV4-1 and TRBJ1-2; 9 positions agree with TRBD1. Unmatched junction bases numbered 11, after V lost 1 base and J lost 8 bases. Germline V gene lookup returns CDR1 MGHRA and CDR2 YSYEKL. This CDR3 contains 16 residues. DNA for the CDR3: TGCGCCAGCAGCCAAGCCCGACTACAGGGGGCTCAGGGCTACACCTTC. This codes for CASSQARLQGAQGYTF.

The chain links TRBV11-2 to TRBJ1-5; 9 bases are a match to TRBD1. Trimming took 5 bases from V and 7 from J; bases not matched to a gene: 9. Germline CDR1 reads SGHAT; CDR2 reads FQNNGV. The CDR3 has 15 amino acids. CDR3 amino acids: CASSPPGQGSQPQHF. CDR3 coding DNA: TGTGCCAGCAGCCCACCGGGACAGGGTTCGCAGCCCCAGCATTTT.

The chain links TRBV5-1 to TRBJ2-3; TRBD1 matches at 8 bases. In germline, CDR1 is SGHRS, CDR2 YFSETQ. The length of the CDR3 is 16 residues. After removal of 0 bases from V and 2 bases from J, the junction contained 5 bases not matched to a gene. This chain's CDR3 is CASSLGQGLDTDTQYF. The DNA of the CDR3 is TGCGCCAGCAGCTTGGGACAGGGGCTCGACACAGATACGCAGTATTTT. The variable domain in full, with the rest retrieved from reference TRBV5-1 and TRBJ2-3, is KAGVTQTPRYLIKTRGQQVTLSCSPISGHRSVSWYQQTPGQGLQFLFEYFSETQRNKGNFPGRFSGRQFSNSRSEMNVSTLELGDSALYLCASSLGQGLDTDTQYFGPGTRLTVL.

This rearrangement joins TRBV27 to TRBJ2-3, with 12 bases aligning to TRBD2. Trimming at V came to 5 bases and at J to 0 bases, leaving 3 bases not matched to a gene. The CDR3 covers 16 residues. The V gene's germline CDR1 is MNHEY and CDR2 SMNVEV (reference sequence). The DNA for the CDR3 is TGTGCCAGCAGTCTTGGGACTAGCGGGAGCACAGATACGCAGTATTTT. Its protein is CASSLGTSGSTDTQYF.

The J gene is TRBJ2-2, the V gene TRBV7-3; D may be TRBD2 (6 bases). The germline V gene has CDR1 SGHTA and CDR2 FQGTGA. CDR3 length: 15 residues. Trimming shortened V by 1 base and J by 1 base, and 7 bases separated the two germline ends. CDR3 loop: CASSLKAGNTGELFF. CDR3 sequence (DNA): TGTGCCAGCAGCTTAAAAGCGGGGAACACCGGGGAGCTGTTTTTT. Filled out from reference TRBV7-3 and TRBJ2-2, the complete variable domain reads GAGVSQTPSNKVTEKGKYVELRCDPISGHTALYWYRQSLGQGPEFLIYFQGTGAADDSGLPNDRFFAVRPEGSVSTLKIQRTERGDSAVYLCASSLKAGNTGELFFGEGSRLTVL.

The chain employs TRBV19 and TRBJ1-2, with 7 bases aligning to TRBD1. The trim removed 8 bases at V and 6 bases at J, leaving 27 bases unmatched. The CDR3 length is 19 residues. Germline-derived CDR1 and CDR2 are LNHDA and SQIVND (reference sequence). The CDR3 protein is CASQQRQGIRKSSRDGYTF. DNA for the CDR3: TGTGCCAGTCAACAAAGACAGGGTATCAGAAAGTCGAGTCGGGATGGCTACACCTTC. Full variable domain (outside the CDR3, taken from reference TRBV19 and TRBJ1-2): DGGITQSPKYLFRKEGQNVTLSCEQNLNHDAMYWYRQDPGQGLRLIYYSQIVNDFQKGDIAEGYSVSREKKESFPLTVTSAQKNPTAFYLCASQQRQGIRKSSRDGYTFGSGTRLTVV.

V gene TRBV28 combines with J gene TRBJ2-3, with 9 bases matching TRBD2. CDR1 is MDHEN and CDR2 is SYDVKM in the germline V gene. The ends lost 5 bases at V and 3 bases at J; junction bases unmatched: 6. CDR3 size: 15 residues. CDR3 DNA sequence: TGTGCCAGCAGTCAACTAGCGGGTCTGACAGATACGCAGTATTTT. This encodes CASSQLAGLTDTQYF.

The CDR3 region is CASSDSIAAGEGTNEKLFF. Written as DNA, the CDR3 is TGTGCCAGCAGTGACTCGATTGCGGCAGGGGAGGGGACTAATGAAAAACTGTTTTTT. The V and J genes are TRBV6-4 and TRBJ1-4; a possible D gene is TRBD1 (6 bases). Looked up from germline, CDR1 is MRHNA and CDR2 is SNTAGT. This CDR3 has 19 amino acids. V lost 0 bases to trimming and J lost 2 bases, with 19 bases between them.

This clone was counted a single time. The rearrangement joins TRBV5-1 to TRBJ2-3; possibly TRBD1 for D (5 bases). Germline assignment: CDR1 SGHRS and CDR2 YFSETQ. The ends were cut back, 2 bases at V and 2 bases at J, with 12 bases in the middle. The CDR3 is 15 residues long. The CDR3 DNA is TGCGCCAGCAGCTTAGGAGACAGTAACACAGATACGCAGTATTTT. It translates to CASSLGDSNTDTQYF. The variable domain in full, with the rest retrieved from reference TRBV5-1 and TRBJ2-3, is KAGVTQTPRYLIKTRGQQVTLSCSPISGHRSVSWYQQTPGQGLQFLFEYFSETQRNKGNFPGRFSGRQFSNSRSEMNVSTLELGDSALYLCASSLGDSNTDTQYFGPGTRLTVL.

This clone is a singleton in its sample. V is TRBV5-4 and J is TRBJ2-7; tentatively, D is TRBD2 (7 bases). Germline CDR1 and CDR2: SGHNT and YYREEE (reference sequence). V lost 5 bases and J 5 bases, leaving 17 bases between the germline ends. The length of the CDR3 is 14 residues. In DNA, the CDR3 is TGTGCCAGCAGGATATACGGGGGGCGGGACGAGCAGTACTTC. Protein product: CASRIYGGRDEQYF.